The table lists the clone carrying this TCR beta chain with a few counts. Thawed PBMCs underwent magnetic negative selection for CD4+ T cells. Measured with immunoSEQ multiplex PCR; TCRdb has only the in-frame clones, and not every one. This sample has approximately 20,000 clones; approximately 87% occur once, and the top ten carry about 0.82%. These data belong to a study of untreated major depressive disorder. This CDR3 contains 11 residues. V lost 2 bases to trimming and J lost 2 bases, with 1 base between them. The sequenced sample was CD4+ T cells from PBMCs. The rearrangement links TRBV5-3 to TRBJ2-5; D is ambiguous. TRBV5-3 counts as an open reading frame of uncertain function. This TCR was recovered from a woman in her thirties in good health. This CDR3 is CARSLQETQYF. CDR3 sequence (DNA): TGTGCCAGAAGCTTACAAGAGACCCAGTACTTC.